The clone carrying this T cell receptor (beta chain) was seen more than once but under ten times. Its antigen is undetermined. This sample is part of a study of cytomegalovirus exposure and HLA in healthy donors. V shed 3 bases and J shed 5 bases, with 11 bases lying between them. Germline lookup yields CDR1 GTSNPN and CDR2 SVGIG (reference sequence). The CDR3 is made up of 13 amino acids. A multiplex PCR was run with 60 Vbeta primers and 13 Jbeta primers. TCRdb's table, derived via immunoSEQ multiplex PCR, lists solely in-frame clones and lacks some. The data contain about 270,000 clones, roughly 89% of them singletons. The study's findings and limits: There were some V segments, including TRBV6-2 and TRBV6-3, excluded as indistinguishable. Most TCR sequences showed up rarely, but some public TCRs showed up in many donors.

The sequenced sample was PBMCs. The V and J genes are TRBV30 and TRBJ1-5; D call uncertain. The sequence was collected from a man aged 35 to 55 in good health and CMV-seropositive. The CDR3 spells CAWSLGSDQPQHF. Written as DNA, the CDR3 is TGTGCCTGGAGCCTGGGCAGTGATCAGCCCCAGCATTTT.